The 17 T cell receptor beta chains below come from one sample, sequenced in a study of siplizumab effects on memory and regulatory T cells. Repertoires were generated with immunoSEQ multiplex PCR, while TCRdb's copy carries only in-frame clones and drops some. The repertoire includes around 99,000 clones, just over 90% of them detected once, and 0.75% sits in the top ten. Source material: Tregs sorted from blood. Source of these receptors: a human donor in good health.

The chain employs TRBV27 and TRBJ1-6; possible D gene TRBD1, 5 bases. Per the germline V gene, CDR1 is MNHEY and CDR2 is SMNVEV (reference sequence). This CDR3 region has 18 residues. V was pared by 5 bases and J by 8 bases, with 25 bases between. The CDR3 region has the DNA TGTGCCAGCAGTCTCATTCTTCGGGGGTCACGCGGGGATTCACCCCTCCACTTT. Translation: CASSLILRGSRGDSPLHF.

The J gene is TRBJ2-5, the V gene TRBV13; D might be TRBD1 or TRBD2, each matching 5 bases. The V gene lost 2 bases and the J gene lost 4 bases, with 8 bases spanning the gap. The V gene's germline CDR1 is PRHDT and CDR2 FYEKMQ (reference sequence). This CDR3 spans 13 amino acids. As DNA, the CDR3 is TGTGCCAGCAGCTTAAGGGACCTAGAGACCCAGTACTTC. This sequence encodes CASSLRDLETQYF.

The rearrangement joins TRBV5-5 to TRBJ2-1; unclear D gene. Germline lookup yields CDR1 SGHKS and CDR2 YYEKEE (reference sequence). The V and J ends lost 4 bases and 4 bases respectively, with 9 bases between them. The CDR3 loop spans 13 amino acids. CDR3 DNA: TGTGCCAGCAGCGGGAACAGATACAATGAGCAGTTCTTC. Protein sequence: CASSGNRYNEQFF. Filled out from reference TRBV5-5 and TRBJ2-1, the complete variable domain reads DAGVTQSPTHLIKTRGQQVTLRCSPISGHKSVSWYQQVLGQGPQFIFQYYEKEERGRGNFPDRFSARQFPNYSSELNVNALLLGDSALYLCASSGNRYNEQFFGPGTRLTVL.

CDR3 coding DNA: TGTGCCAGCAGTGAAAGAGAGGGTGGGGGCTCCTACAATGAGCAGTTCTTC. Its protein product is CASSEREGGGSYNEQFF. The chain is built from TRBV25-1 and TRBJ2-1, with D perhaps being TRBD1 or TRBD2 (5 bases each). The germline V gene has CDR1 MGHDK and CDR2 SYGVNS. CDR3 length: 17 amino acids. V was shortened by 2 bases and J by 0 bases, with 14 bases between the two germline ends.

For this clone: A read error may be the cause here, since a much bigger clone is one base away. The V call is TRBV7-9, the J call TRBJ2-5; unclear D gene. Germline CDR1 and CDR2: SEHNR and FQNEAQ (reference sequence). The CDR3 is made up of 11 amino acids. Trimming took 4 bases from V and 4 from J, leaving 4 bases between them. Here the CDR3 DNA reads TGTGCCAGCAGCTCGGGAGAGACCCAGTACTTC. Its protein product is CASSSGETQYF.

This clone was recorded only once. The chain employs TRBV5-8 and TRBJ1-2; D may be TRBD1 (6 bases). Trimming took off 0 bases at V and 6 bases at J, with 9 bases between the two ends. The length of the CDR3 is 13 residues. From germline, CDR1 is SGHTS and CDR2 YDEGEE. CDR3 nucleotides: TGTGCCAGCAGCTTGGACAGGGCTAATGGCTACACCTTC. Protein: CASSLDRANGYTF.

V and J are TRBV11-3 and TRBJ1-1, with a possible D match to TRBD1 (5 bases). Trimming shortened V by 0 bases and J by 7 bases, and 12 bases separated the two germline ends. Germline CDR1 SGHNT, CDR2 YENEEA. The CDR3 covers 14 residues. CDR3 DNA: TGTGCCAGCAGCTTAGATGACAGAGGCGGTGAAGCTTTCTTT. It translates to CASSLDDRGGEAFF.

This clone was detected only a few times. The CDR3 nucleotides read TGCGCCAGCAAGAACACCGGGGAGCTGTTTTTT. Translated, it gives CASKNTGELFF. The chain couples TRBV4-1 to TRBJ2-2; D is unclear. In germline, CDR1 is MGHRA, CDR2 YSYEKL. V shed 7 bases and J shed 1 base, with 1 base lying between them. This CDR3 has 11 amino acids.

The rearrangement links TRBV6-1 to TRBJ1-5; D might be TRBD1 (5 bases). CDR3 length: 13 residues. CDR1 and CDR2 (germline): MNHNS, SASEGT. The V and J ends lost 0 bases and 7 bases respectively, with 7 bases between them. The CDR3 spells CASSEAGRQPQHF. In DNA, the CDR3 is TGTGCCAGCAGTGAAGCGGGGCGACAGCCCCAGCATTTT.

The CDR3 loop reads CASSSRQYYQPQHF. The CDR3 DNA sequence: TGTGCCAGTAGTTCCAGACAGTACTATCAGCCCCAGCATTTT. The chain links TRBV19 to TRBJ1-5; tentatively, D is TRBD1 (5 bases). The V end lost 5 bases, the J end lost 5 bases, and 13 bases lay between the germline ends. Germline CDR1 LNHDA, CDR2 SQIVND (reference sequence). The CDR3 is made up of 14 amino acids.

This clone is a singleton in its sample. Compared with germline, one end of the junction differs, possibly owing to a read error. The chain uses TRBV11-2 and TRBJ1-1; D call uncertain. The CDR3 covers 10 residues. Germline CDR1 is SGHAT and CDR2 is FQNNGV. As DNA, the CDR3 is TGTGCCAGCACCTTACTGGAAGCTTTCTTT. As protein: CASTLLEAFF.

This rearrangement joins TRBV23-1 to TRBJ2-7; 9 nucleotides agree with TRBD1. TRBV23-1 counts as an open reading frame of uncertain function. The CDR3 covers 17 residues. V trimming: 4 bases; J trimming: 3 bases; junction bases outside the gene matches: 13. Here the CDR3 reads CASSLRTGALWNYEQYF. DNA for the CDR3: TGCGCCAGCAGTCTTAGGACAGGGGCCCTTTGGAACTACGAGCAGTACTTC.

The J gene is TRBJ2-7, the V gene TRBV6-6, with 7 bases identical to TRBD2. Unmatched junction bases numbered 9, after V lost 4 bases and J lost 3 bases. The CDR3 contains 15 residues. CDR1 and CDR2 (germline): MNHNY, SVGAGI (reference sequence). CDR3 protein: CASSSPPSGDYEQYF. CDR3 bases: TGTGCCAGCAGTTCGCCTCCTAGCGGAGACTACGAGCAGTACTTC.

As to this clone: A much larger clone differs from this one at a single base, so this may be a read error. In DNA form, the CDR3 reads TGCGCCAGCAGCTTGAACCCCATCTACGAGCAGTACTTC. Its translation: CASSLNPIYEQYF. The chain combines TRBV5-1 with TRBJ2-7; D remains unclear. V was trimmed by 1 base and J by 3 bases, leaving 8 bases between them. CDR3 length: 13 residues. In germline, CDR1 is SGHRS, CDR2 YFSETQ.

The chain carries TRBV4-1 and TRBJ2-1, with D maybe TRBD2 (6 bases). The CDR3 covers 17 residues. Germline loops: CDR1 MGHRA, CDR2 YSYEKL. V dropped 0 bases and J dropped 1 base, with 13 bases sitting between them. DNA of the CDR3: TGCGCCAGCAGCCAAGATTCACCGGGGGAATCCTACAATGAGCAGTTCTTC. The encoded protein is CASSQDSPGESYNEQFF.

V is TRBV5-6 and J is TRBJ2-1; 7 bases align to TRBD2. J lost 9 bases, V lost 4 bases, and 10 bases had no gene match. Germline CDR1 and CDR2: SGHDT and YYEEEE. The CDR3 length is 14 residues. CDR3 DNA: TGTGCCAGCAGCCCGTCCCTAGCGGCGCTTGAGCAGTTCTTC. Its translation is CASSPSLAALEQFF.

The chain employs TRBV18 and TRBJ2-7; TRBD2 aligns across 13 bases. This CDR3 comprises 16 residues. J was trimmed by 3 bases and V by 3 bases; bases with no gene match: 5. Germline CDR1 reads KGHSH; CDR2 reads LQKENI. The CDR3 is CASSPKLAGGVYEQYF. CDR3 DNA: TGTGCCAGCTCACCCAAACTAGCGGGAGGGGTCTACGAGCAGTACTTC.